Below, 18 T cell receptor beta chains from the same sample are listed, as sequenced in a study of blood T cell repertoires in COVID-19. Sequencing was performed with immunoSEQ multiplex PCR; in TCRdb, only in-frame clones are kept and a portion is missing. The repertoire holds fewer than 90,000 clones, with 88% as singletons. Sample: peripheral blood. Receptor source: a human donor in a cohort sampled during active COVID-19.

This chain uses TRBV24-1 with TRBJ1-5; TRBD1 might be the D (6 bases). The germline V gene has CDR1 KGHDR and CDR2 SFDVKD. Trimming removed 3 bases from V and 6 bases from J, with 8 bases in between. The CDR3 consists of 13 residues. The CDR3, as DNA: TGTGCCACCAGTGATCGACAGGTTCAGCCCCAGCATTTT. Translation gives CATSDRQVQPQHF.

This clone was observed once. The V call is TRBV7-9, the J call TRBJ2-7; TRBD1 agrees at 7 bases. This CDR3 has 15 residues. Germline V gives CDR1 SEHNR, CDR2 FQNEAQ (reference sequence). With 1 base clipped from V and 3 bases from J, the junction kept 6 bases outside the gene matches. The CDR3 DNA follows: TGTGCCAGCAGCTTAGAGACAGGGCTTATCTACGAGCAGTACTTC. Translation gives CASSLETGLIYEQYF.

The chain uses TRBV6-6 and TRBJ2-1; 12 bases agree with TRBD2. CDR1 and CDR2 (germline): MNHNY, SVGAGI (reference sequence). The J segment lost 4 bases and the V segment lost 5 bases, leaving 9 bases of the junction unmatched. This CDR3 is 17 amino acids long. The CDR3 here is CASSRLPTSGRYNEQFF. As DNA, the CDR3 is TGTGCCAGCAGTAGATTACCGACTAGCGGGAGATACAATGAGCAGTTCTTC.

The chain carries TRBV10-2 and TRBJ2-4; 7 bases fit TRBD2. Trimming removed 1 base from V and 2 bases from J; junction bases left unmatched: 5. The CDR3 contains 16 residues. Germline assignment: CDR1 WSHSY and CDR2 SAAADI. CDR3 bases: TGCGCCAGCAGTGAGTTCGCGGGAGAAACCAAAAACATTCAGTACTTC. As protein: CASSEFAGETKNIQYF.

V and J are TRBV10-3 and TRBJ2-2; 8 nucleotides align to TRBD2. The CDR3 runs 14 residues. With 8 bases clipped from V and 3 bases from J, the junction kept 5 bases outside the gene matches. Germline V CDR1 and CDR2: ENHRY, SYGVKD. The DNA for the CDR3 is TGTGCCATCCGGCGGGAGGTCGACACCGGGGAGCTGTTTTTT. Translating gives CAIRREVDTGELFF.

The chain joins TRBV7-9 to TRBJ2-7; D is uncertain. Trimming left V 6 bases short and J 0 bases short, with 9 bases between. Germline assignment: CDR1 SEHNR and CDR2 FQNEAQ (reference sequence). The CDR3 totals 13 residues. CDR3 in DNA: TGTGCCAGCAGTCACGGTAGCTCCTACGAGCAGTACTTC. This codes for CASSHGSSYEQYF.

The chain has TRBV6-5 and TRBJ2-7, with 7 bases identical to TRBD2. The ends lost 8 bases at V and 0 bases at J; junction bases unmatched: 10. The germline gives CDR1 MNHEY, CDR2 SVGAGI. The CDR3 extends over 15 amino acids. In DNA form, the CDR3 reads TGTGCCAGCTCCCCTTGGCGGGGGAGCTCCTACGAGCAGTACTTC. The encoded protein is CASSPWRGSSYEQYF.

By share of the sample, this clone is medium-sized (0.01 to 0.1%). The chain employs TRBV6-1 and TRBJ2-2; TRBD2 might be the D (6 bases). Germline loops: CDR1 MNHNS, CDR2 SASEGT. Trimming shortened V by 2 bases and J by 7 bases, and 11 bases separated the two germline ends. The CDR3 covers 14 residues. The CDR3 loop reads CASSEHLTSGELFF. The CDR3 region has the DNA TGTGCCAGCAGTGAACATTTGACTAGCGGGGAGCTGTTTTTT.

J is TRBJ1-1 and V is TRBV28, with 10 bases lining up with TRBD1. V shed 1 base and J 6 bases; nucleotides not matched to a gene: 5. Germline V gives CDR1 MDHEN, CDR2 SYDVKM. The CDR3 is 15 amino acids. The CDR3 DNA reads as TGTGCCAGCAGTTTATCTGGACAGGGGGATTCTGAAGCTTTCTTT. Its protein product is CASSLSGQGDSEAFF.

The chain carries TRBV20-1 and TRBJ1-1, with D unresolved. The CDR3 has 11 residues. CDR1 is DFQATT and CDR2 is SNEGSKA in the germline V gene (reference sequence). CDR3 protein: CSAPRATEAFF. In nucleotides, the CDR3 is TGCAGCGCCCCGAGGGCCACTGAAGCTTTCTTT.

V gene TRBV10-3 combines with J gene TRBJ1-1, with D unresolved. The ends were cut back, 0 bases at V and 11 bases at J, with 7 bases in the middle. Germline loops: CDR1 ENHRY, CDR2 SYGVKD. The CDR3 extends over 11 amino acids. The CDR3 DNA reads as TGTGCCATCAGTGAGTCGAGCGGGGCTTTCTTT. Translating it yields CAISESSGAFF.

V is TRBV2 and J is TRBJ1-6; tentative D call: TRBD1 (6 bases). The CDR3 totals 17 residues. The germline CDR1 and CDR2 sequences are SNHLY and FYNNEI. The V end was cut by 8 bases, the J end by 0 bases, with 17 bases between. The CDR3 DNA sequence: TGTGCCAGCTCCCCGGGACACCCGAGCTCCTATAATTCACCCCTCCACTTT. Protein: CASSPGHPSSYNSPLHF.

CDR3 residues: CSLSGGYNEQFF. In nucleotides, the CDR3 is TGCAGCCTAAGCGGGGGCTACAATGAGCAGTTCTTC. This rearrangement joins TRBV29-1 to TRBJ2-1, with 8 bases matching TRBD2. Per the germline V gene, CDR1 is SQVTM and CDR2 is ANQGSEA. Unmatched junction bases numbered 3, after V lost 8 bases and J lost 3 bases. This CDR3 comprises 12 residues.

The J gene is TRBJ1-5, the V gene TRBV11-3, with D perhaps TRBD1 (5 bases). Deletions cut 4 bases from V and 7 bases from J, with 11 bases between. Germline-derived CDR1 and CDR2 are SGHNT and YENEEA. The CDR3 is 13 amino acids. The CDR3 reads CASSSGVRQPQHF. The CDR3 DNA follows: TGTGCCAGCAGCTCGGGGGTTCGGCAGCCCCAGCATTTT. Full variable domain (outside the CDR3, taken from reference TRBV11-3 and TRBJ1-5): EAGVVQSPRYKIIEKKQPVAFWCNPISGHNTLYWYLQNLGQGPELLIRYENEEAVDDSQLPKDRFSAERLKGVDSTLKIQPAELGDSAVYLCASSSGVRQPQHFGDGTRLSIL.

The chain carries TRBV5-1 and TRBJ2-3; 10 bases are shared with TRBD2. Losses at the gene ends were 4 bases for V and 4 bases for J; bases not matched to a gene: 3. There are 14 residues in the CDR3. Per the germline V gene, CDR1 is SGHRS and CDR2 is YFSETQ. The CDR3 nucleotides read TGCGCCAGCAGCCGCGGACTAGCGGCAGATACGCAGTATTTT. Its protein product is CASSRGLAADTQYF.

The chain's CDR3 is CASTGVNYGYTF. The CDR3 nucleotides are TGTGCCAGCACAGGCGTAAACTATGGCTACACCTTC. The genes are TRBV2 and TRBJ1-2; D unclear. Germline CDR1 reads SNHLY; CDR2 reads FYNNEI. CDR3 size: 12 residues. V was pared by 7 bases and J by 2 bases, with 8 bases between.

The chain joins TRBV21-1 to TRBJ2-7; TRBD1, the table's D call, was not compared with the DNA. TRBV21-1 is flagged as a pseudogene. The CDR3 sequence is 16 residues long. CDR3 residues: CASSKEGDSTTYEQYV. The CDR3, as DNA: TGTGCCAGCAGCAAAGAGGGGGACAGTACAACCTACGAGCAGTACGTC.

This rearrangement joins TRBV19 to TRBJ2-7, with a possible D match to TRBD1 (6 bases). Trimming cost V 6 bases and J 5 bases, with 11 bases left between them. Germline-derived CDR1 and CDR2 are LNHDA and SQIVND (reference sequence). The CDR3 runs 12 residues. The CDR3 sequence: CASRSEGDEQYF. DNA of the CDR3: TGTGCCAGTAGAAGCGAGGGGGACGAGCAGTACTTC.